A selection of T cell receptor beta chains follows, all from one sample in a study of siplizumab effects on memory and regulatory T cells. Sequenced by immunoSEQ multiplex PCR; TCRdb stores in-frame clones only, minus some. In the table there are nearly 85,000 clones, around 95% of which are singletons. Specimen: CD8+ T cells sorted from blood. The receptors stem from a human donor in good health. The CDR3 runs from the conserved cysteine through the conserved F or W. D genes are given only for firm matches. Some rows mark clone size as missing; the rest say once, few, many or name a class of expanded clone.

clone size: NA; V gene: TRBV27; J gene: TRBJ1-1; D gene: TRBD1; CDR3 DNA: TGTGCCAGCAGCAGACAGGGAATGAACACTGAAGCTTTCTTT; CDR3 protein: CASSRQGMNTEAFF
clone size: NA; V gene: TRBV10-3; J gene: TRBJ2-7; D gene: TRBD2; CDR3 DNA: TGTGCCATCAGTGATTCGGCGGGAGTGGTTGAAGAGCAGTACTTC; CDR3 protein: CAISDSAGVVEEQYF
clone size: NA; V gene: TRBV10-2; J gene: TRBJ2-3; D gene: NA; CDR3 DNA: TGCGCCAGCACCCCGTTAACCCAAACAGATACGCAGTATTTT; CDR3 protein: CASTPLTQTDTQYF
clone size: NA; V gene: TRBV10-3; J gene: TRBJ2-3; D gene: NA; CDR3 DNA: TGTGCCATCAGTGATAAAGCGGAAGTAATCACAGATACGCAGTATTTT; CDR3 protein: CAISDKAEVITDTQYF
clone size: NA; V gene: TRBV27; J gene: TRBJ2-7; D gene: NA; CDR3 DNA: TGTGCCAGCAGTTTATACCGTGTCGGGGAGCAGTACTTC; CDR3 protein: CASSLYRVGEQYF
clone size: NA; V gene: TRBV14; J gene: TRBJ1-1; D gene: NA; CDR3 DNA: TGTGCCAGCAGCCAAGTAAGAGTGGGGACTGAAGCTTTCTTT; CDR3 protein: CASSQVRVGTEAFF
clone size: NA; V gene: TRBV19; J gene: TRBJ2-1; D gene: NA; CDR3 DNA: TGTGCCAGTACCCAGGGTGGTTACAATGAGCAGTTCTTC; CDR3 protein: CASTQGGYNEQFF
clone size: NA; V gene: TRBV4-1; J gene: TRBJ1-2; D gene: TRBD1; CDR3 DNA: TGCGCCAGCAGCCTAAATGAGGACAGGGGTAGGACCTATGGCTACACCTTC; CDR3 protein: CASSLNEDRGRTYGYTF
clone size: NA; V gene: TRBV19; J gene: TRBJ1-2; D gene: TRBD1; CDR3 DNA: TGTGCCAGTAGTATTGGACAGGTCGAAGGCTACACCTTC; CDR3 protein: CASSIGQVEGYTF
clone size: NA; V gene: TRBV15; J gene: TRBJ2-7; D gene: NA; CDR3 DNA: TGTGCCACCAGGGTGGGGGGCGCCTACGAGCAGTACTTC; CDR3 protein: CATRVGGAYEQYF
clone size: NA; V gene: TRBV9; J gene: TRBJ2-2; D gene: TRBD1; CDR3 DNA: TGTGCCAGCAGCGACGGGACAGGGGGCCTCACCGGGGAGCTGTTTTTT; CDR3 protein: CASSDGTGGLTGELFF
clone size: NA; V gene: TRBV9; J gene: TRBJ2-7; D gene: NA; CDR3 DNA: TGTGCCAGCAGCGTGGACTGGGACGGTTTCGAGCAGTACTTC; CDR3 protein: CASSVDWDGFEQYF
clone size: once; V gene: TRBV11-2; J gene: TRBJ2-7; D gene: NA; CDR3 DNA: TGTGCCAGCAGCTTAGCGGGAGTTTCCTACGAGCAGTACTTC; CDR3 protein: CASSLAGVSYEQYF
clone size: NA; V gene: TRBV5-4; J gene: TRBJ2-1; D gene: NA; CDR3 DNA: TGTGCCAGCAGCTTGGGGGACAATGAGCAGTTCTTC; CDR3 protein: CASSLGDNEQFF
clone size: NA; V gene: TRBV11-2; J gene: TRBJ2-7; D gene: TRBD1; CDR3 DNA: TGTGCCAGCAGCTTAGATCCCAGGGGGTACGAGCAGTACTTC; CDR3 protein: CASSLDPRGYEQYF
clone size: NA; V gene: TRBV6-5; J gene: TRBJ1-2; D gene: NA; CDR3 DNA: TGTGCCAGCAGCTACGGACAGTACGATGGCTACACCTTC; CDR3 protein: CASSYGQYDGYTF
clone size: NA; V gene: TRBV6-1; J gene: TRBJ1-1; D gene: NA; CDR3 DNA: TGTGGAGCGGGTGGCGACACTGAAGCTTTCTTT; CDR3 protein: CGAGGDTEAFF
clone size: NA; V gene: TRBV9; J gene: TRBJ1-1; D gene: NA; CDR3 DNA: TGTGCCAGCACCGAGGGAGGGGAACCGGGGACTGAAGCTTTCTTT; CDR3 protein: CASTEGGEPGTEAFF
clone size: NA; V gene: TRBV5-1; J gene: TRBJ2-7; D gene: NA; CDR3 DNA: TGCGCCAGCAGCTTCACCGGGCCCTCCTCCTACGAGCAGTACTTC; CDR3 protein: CASSFTGPSSYEQYF
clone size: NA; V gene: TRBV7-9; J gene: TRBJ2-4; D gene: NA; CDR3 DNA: TGTGCCAGCAGCTTGGGTAAAAACATTCAGTACTTC; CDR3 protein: CASSLGKNIQYF
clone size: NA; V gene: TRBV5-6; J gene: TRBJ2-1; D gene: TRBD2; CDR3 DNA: TGTGCCAGCAGCGGCGCCGGGACTAGCGTAAGGAATGAGCAGTTCTTC; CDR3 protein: CASSGAGTSVRNEQFF
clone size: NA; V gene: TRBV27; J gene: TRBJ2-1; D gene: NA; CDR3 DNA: TGTGCCAGCAGTTTATTGGGGGGGCTGAATGAGCAGTTCTTC; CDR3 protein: CASSLLGGLNEQFF
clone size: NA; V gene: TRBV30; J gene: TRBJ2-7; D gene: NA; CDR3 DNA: TGTGCCTGGAGTTCGGGAGCCTACGAGCAGTACTTC; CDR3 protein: CAWSSGAYEQYF
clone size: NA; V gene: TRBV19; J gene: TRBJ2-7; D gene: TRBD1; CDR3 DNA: TGTGCCAGTAGTATTCGCCCCGCAGGGGGCGCCTACGAGCAGTACTTC; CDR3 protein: CASSIRPAGGAYEQYF
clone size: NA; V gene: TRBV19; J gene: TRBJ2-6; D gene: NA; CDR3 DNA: TGTGCCAGTAGTATGGGCAGCTCTGGGGCCAACGTCCTGACTTTC; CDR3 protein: CASSMGSSGANVLTF
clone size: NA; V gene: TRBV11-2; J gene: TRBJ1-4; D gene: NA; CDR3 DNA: TGTGCCAGCAGCTTAAGCAGAGCGGCAACTAATGAAAAACTGTTTTTT; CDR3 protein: CASSLSRAATNEKLFF
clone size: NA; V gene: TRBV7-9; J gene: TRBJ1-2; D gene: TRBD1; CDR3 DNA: TGTGCCAGCAGCTTAGGCCCCTCAGGGGGTTTAAACTATGGCTACACCTTC; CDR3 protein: CASSLGPSGGLNYGYTF
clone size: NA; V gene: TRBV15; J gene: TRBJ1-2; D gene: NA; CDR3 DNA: TGTGCCACCAGCCACGTGGAAGGGGGCTATGGCTACACCTTC; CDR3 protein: CATSHVEGGYGYTF
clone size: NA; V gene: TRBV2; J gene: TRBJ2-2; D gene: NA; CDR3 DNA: TGTGCCAGCAGTGTGTCCGAGGGGTCCACCGGGGAGCTGTTTTTT; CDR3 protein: CASSVSEGSTGELFF
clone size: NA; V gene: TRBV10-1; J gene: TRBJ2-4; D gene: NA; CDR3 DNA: TGCGCCAGCAGTGAGGGAATAGGAGCCAAAAACATTCAGTACTTC; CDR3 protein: CASSEGIGAKNIQYF
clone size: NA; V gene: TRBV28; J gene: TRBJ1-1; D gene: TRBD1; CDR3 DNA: TGTGCCAGCAGTTTAACAGGGGCGGGTACTGAAGCTTTCTTT; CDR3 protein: CASSLTGAGTEAFF
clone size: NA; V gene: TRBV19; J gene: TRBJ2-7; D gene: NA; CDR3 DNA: TGTGCCAGTAGTATGGGACCGCGCGGCTACGAGCAGTACTTC; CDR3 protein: CASSMGPRGYEQYF
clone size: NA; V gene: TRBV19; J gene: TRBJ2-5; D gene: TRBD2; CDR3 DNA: TGTGCCAGTAGTGCGGGACCGGGGGGAGAGACCCAGTACTTC; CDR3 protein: CASSAGPGGETQYF
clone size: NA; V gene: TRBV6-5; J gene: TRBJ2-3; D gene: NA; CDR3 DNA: TGTGCCAGCAGTCCCTTGGGCGCTAGCACAGATACGCAGTATTTT; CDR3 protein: CASSPLGASTDTQYF
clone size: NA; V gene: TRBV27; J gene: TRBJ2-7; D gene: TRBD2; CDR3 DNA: TGTGCCAGCAGTTGGACTAGCGGGGTCTCCTACGAGCAGTACTTC; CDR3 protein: CASSWTSGVSYEQYF
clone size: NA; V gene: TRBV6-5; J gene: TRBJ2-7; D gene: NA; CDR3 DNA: TGTGCCAGCAGCCGGCAGGGAACAACCCCCTACGAGCAGTACTTC; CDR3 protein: CASSRQGTTPYEQYF
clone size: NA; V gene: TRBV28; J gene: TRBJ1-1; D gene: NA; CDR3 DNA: TGTGCCAGCAGGCCAACAGCGACCGAAGCTTTCTTT; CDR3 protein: CASRPTATEAFF
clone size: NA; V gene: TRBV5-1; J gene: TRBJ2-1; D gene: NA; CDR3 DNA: TGCGCCAGCAGCCCCAGTACCGGGAATGAGCAGTTCTTC; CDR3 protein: CASSPSTGNEQFF
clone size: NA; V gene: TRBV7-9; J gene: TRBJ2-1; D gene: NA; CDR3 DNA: TGTGCCAGCAGTTACAGGGCTCTGGACTCCTACAATGAGCAGTTCTTC; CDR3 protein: CASSYRALDSYNEQFF
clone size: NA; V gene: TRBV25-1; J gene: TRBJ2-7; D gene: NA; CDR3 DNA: TGTGCCAGCAAGGGTCGGCAGAGTAGCTACGAGCAGTACTTC; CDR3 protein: CASKGRQSSYEQYF
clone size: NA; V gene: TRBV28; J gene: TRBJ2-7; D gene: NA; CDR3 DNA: TGTGCCAGCGGTGACCCTTACGAGCAGTACTTC; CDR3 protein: CASGDPYEQYF
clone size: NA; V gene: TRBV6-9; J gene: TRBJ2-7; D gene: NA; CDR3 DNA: TGTGCCAGCAGTCCAAGCAACGGTACCTACGAGCAGTACTTC; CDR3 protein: CASSPSNGTYEQYF
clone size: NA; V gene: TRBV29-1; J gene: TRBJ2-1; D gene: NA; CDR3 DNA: TGCAGCGTTTGGCACGGAGTCTACAATGAGCAGTTCTTC; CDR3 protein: CSVWHGVYNEQFF
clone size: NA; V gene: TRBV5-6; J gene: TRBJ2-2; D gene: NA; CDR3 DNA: TGTGCCAGCAGCTTTGTGGCAGGGTACGACACCGGGGAGCTGTTTTTT; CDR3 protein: CASSFVAGYDTGELFF
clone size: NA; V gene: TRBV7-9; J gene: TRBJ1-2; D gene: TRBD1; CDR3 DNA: TGTGCCAGCAGCTTAGGAGCAGGGGGCTATGGCTACACCTTC; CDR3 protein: CASSLGAGGYGYTF
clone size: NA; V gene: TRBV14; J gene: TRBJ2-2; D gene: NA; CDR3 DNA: TGTGCCAGCAGCCAAGATCGCCTGCAGGGTGTCACCGGGGAGCTGTTTTTT; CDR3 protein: CASSQDRLQGVTGELFF
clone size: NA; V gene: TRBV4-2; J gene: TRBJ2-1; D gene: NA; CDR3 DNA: TGTGCCAGCAGCCAACGGGACCAAATCTACAATGAGCAGTTCTTC; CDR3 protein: CASSQRDQIYNEQFF
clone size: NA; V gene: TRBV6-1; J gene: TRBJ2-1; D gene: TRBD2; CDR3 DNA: TGTGCCAGCAAAGAAGGACTAGCGGGAATAAATGAGCAGTTCTTC; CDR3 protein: CASKEGLAGINEQFF
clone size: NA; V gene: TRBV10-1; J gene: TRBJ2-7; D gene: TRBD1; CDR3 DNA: TGCGCCAGCAGTGAGGCTAGGGGGCTTTCGTACGAGCAGTACTTC; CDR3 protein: CASSEARGLSYEQYF
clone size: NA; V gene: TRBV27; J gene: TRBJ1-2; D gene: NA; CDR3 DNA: TGTGCCAGCAGTTTATCGTGGGAATCCTATGGCTACACCTTC; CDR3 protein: CASSLSWESYGYTF
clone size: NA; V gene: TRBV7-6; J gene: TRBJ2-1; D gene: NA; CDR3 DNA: TGTGCCAGCAGCTCGGCGAACTCCTACAATGAGCAGTTCTTC; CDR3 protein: CASSSANSYNEQFF
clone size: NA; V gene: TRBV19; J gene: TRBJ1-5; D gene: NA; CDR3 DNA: TGTGCCAGTAGTATGAACAGAATTAAGCCCCAGCATTTT; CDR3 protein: CASSMNRIKPQHF
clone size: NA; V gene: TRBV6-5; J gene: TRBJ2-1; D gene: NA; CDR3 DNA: TGTGCCAGCAGCTTCACCACGAGCTCCTACAATGAGCAGTTCTTC; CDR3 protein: CASSFTTSSYNEQFF
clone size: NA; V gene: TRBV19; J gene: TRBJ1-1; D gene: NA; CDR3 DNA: TGTGCCAGTAGGGCAAGGGAAACTGAAGCTTTCTTT; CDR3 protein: CASRARETEAFF
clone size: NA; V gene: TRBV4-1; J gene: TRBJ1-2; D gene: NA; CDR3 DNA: TGCGCCAGCAGCCAAGATTTAGGTGGGGATGGCTACACCTTC; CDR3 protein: CASSQDLGGDGYTF
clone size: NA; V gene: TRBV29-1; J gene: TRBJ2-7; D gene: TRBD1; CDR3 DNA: TGCAGCGCGAGACAGGGTTCCTACGAGCAGTACTTC; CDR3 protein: CSARQGSYEQYF
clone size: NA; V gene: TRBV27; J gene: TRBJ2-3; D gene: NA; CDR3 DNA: TGTGCCAGCAGTTTACTGAGCACAGATACGCAGTATTTT; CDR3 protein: CASSLLSTDTQYF
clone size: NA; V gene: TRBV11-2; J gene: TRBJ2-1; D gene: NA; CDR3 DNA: TGTGCCAGCAGCTTTGGGGGGGCTAGTGAGCAGTTCTTC; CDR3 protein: CASSFGGASEQFF
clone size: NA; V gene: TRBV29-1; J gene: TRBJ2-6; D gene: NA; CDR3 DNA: TGCAGCGTTGTTCTGAGCTCTGGGGCCAACGTCCTGACTTTC; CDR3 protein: CSVVLSSGANVLTF